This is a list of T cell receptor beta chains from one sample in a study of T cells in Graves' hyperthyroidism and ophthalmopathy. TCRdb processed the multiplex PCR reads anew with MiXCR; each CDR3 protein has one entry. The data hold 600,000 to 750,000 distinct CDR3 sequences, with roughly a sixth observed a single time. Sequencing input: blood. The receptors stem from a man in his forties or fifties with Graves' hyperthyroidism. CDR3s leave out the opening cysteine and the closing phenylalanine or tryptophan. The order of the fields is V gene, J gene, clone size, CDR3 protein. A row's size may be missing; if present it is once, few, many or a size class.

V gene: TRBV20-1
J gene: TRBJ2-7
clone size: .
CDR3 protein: SARAPGFSYEQY

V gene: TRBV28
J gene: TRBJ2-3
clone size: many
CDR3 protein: ASSLWGTSGPSTDTQY

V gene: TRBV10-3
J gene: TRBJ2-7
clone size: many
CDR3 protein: AISELDEQY

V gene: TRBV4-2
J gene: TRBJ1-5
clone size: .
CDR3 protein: ASSQAGTNQPQH

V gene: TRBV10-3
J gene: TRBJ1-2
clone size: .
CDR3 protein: AISESTQAGGDYT

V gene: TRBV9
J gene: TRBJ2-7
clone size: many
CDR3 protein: ASSLRGTKHGAGAYEQY

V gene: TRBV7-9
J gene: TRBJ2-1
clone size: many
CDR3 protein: ASSLESGFGTNEQF

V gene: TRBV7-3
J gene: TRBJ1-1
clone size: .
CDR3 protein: ASSLGRGMGTEAF

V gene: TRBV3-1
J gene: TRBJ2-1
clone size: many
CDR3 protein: ASSPPISGKNYNEQF

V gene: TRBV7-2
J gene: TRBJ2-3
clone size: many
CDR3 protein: ASSLPTSGSGPDTQY

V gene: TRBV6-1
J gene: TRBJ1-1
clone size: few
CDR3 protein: ASSPPGTANTEAF

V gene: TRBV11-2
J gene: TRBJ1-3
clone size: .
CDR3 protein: ASSLVQLSGNTIY

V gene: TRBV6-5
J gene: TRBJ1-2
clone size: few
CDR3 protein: ASSYSKQGGTGPKANYGYT

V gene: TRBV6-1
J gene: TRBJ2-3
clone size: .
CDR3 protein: ASTWGQGVVTDTQY

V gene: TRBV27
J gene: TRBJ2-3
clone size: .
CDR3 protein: ASRPNLGLRTDTQY

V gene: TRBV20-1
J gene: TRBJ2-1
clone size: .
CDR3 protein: SARQGLAGEIDEQF

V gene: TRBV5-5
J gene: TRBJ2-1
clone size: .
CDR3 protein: ASSPWENEQF

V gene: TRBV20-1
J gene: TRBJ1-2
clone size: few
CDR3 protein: SARDQERLDYGYT

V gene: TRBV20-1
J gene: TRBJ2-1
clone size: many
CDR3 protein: SASGGTSGRGTKGQF

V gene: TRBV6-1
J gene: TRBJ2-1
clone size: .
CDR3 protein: ASSVEREFFNEQF

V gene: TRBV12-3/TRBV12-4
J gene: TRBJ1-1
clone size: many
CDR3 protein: ASSFLRGTEAF

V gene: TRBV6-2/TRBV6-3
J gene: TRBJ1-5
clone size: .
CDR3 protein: ASKDSNQPQH

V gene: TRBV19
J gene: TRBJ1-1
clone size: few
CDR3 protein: ASAEGADTEAF

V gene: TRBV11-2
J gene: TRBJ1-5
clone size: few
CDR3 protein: ASSYGPPHKNSNQPQH

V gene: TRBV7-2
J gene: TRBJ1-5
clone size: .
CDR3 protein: ASSSDGIQPQH

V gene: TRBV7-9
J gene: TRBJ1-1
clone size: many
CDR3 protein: ASSPRQGPEAF

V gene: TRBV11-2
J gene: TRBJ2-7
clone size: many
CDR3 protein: ASSKRWDGNYEQY

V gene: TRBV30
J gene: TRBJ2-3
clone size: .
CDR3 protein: AWSSLALNTDTQY

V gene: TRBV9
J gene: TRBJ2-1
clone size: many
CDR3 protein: ASSPRLSEGNEQF

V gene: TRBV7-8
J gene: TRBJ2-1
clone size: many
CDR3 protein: ASRRVGSLGDNEQF

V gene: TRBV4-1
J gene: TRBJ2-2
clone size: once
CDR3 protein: ASRSGLAATNTGELF

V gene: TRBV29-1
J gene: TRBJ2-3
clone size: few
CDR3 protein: SVGTGGTDTQY

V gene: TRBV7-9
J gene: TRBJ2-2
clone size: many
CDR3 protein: ASSLPRLDTGELF

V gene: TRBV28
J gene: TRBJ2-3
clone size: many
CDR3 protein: ASSKAGGRGDTQY

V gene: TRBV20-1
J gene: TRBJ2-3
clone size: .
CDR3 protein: SAPREMGTDTQY

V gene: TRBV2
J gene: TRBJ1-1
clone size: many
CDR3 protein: AGQGMNTEAF

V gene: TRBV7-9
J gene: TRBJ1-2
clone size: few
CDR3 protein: ASGNPTEYGYT

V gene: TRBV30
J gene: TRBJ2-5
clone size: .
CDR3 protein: AWAPEPLKTASWGETQY

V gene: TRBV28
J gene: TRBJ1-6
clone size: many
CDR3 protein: ASSSGTGVSPLH

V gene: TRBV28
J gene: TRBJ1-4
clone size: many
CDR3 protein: ASSLMGRSMAEKLF

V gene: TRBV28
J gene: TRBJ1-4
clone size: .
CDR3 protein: ASSWPGTGEKKLF

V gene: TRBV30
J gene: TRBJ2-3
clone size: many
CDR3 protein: AWTRAGATDTQY

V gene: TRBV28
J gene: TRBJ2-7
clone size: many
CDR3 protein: ASSLRVQSGEQY

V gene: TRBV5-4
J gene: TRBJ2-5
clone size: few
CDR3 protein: ASSLQGAGSQETQY

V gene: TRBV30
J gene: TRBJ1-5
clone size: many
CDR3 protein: AWSTGENQPQH

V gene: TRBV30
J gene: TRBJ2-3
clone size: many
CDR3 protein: AWRLAGGTDTQY

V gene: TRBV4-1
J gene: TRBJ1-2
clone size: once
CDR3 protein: TSSQDSRAYT

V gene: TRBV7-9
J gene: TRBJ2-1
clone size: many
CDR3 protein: ASRPSHREYSYNEQF

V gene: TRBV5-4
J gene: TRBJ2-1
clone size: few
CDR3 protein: ASSFVAGNNNEQF

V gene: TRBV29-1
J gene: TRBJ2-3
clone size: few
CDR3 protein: SASGTGPRTDTQY